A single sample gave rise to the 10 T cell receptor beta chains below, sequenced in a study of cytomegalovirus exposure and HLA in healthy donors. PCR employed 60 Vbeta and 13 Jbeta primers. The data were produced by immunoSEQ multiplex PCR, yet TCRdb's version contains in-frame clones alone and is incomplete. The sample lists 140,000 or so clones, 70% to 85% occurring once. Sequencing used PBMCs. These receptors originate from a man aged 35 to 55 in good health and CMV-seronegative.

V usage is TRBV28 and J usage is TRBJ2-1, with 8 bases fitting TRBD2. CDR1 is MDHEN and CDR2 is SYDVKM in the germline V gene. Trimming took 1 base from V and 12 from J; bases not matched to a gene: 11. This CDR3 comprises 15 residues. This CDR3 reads CASSLLGVAGGGQFF. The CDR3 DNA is TGTGCCAGCAGTTTATTAGGGGTTGCGGGAGGTGGGCAGTTCTTC.

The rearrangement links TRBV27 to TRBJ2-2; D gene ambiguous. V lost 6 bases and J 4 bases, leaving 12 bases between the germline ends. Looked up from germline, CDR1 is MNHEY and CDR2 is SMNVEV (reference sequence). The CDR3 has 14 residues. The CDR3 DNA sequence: TGTGCCAGCAGCCCTACCCCGGGCACCGGGGAGCTGTTTTTT. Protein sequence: CASSPTPGTGELFF.

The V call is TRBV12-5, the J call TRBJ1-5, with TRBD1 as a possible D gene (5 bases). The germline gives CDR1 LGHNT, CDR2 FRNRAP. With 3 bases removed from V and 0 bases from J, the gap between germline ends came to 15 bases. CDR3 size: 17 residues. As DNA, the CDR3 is TGTGCTAGTGGTTTAAGCGGGCCAGGGTATAGCAATCAGCCCCAGCATTTT. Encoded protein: CASGLSGPGYSNQPQHF.

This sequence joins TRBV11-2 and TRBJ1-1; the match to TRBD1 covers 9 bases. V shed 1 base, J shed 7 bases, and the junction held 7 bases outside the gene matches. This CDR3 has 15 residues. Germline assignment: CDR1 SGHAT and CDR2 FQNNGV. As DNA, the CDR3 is TGTGCCAGCAGCTTAGTAGGACAGGGGTTCGGTGAAGCTTTCTTT. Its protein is CASSLVGQGFGEAFF. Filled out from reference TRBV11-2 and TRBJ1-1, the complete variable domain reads EAGVAQSPRYKIIEKRQSVAFWCNPISGHATLYWYQQILGQGPKLLIQFQNNGVVDDSQLPKDRFSAERLKGVDSTLKIQPAKLEDSAVYLCASSLVGQGFGEAFFGQGTRLTVV.

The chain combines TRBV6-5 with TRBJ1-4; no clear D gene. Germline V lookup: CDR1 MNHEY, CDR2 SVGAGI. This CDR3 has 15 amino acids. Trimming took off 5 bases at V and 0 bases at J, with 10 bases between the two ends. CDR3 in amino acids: CASSLADSTNEKLFF. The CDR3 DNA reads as TGTGCCAGCAGTCTGGCGGACTCAACTAATGAAAAACTGTTTTTT.

In DNA form, the CDR3 reads TGTGCCAGCTCACTGACAGGCGACAGCTCCGACTATGGCTACACCTTC. It yields the protein CASSLTGDSSDYGYTF. This chain links TRBV18 with TRBJ1-2; a weak D match, TRBD1 (6 bases). Germline assignment: CDR1 KGHSH and CDR2 LQKENI. V shed 4 bases and J shed 3 bases, with 18 bases lying between them. This CDR3 spans 16 amino acids.

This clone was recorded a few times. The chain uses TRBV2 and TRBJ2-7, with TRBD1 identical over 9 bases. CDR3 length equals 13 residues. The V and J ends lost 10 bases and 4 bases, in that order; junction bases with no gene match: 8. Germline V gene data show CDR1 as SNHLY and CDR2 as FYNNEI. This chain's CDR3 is CAIQGAGLYEQYF. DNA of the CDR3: TGTGCCATACAGGGGGCGGGGCTGTACGAGCAGTACTTC.

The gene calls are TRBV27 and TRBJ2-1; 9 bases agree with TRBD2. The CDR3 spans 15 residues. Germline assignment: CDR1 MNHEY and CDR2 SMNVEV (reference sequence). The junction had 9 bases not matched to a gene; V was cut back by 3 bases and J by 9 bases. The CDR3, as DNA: TGTGCCAGCAGTTTGGGGCTAGCGGGGTCGGTTGAGCAGTTCTTC. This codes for CASSLGLAGSVEQFF.

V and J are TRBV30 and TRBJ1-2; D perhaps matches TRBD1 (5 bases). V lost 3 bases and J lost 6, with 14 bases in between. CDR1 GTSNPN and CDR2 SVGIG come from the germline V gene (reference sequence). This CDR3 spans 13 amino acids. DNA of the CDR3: TGTGCCTGGAGCACGGGACTAATGGATGGCTACACCTTC. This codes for CAWSTGLMDGYTF.

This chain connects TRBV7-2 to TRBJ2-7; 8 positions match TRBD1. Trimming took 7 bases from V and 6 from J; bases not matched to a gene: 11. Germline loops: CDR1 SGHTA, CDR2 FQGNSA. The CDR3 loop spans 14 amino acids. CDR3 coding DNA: TGTGCCAGCACCCCCCGACAGGGGCTCGTCGAGCAGTACTTC. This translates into CASTPRQGLVEQYF.